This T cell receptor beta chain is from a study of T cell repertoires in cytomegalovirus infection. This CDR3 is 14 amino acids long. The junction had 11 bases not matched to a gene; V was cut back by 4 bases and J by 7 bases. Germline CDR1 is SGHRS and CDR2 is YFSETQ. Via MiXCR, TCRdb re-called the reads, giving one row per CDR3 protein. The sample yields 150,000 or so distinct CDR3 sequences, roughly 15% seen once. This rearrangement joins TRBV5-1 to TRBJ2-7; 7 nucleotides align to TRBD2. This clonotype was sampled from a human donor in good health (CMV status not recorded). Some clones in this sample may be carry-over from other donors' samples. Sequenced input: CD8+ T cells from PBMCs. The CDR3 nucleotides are TGCGCCAGCAGCCCACTACCTCAGGGAGGGGAGCAGTACTTC. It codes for CASSPLPQGGEQYF.